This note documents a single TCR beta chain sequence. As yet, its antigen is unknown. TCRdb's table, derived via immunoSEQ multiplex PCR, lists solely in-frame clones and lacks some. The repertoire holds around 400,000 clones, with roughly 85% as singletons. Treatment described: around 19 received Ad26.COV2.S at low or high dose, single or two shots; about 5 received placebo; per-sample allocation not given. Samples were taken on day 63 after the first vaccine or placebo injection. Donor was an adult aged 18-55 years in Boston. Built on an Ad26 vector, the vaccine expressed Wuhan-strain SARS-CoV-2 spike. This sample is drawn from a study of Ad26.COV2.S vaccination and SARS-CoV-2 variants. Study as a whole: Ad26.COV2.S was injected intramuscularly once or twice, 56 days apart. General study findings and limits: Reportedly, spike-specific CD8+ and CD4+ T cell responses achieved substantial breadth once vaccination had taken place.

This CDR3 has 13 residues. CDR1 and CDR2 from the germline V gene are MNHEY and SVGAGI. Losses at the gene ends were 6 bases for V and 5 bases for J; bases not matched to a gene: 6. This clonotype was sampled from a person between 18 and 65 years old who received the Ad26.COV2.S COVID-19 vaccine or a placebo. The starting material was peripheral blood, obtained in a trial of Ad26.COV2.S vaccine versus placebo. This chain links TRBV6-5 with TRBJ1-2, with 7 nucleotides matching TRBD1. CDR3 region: CASSEGAAYGYTF. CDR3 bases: TGTGCCAGCAGCGAGGGGGCTGCTTATGGCTACACCTTC.